The source of this TCR beta chain is a study of shared clonotypes between healthy human individuals. Across the study: Donors consisted of a couple of women and a few men between 18 and 49. Every donor yielded three CD4 naive, three CD4 memory, two CD8 naive and one CD8 memory plate.

Germline CDR1 is SEHNR and CDR2 is FQNEAQ (reference sequence). V shed 5 bases, J shed 6 bases, and the junction held 6 bases outside the gene matches. This CDR3 region has 13 residues. A word on this clone: Its antigen is not identified. Additional DNA sequences in this sample encode the identical CDR3.

Study-level findings and limits: Memory subsets generally showed lower estimated richness than naive subsets. At large depth, rarefaction still showed sorted-subset sequencing to be incomplete.

Some clones are missing from TCRdb's copy, which holds only in-frame ones; the method was immunoSEQ multiplex PCR. Among approximately 710,000 clones, 90% were seen once, and the ten largest hold 30% to 35%. Sequenced input: memory CD8+ T cells from PBMCs. Noted subset: CD45RO+ cells pooled with CCR7-negative TemRA cells. The rearrangement joins TRBV7-9 to TRBJ2-7; TRBD2 matches 8 bases. This receptor was obtained from a man aged 18-30 years in good health. Some clones in this sample may be carry-over from other donors' samples. The CDR3 DNA reads TGTGCCAGCAGCCCTCGGGGGGGGATCGAGCAGTACTTC. Translation gives CASSPRGGIEQYF.